This T cell receptor beta chain was retrieved from a study of shared clonotypes between healthy human individuals. Here immunoSEQ multiplex PCR was the method, and the copy in TCRdb shows in-frame clones only, minus some. Among 800,000 to 1,200,000 clones, more than 75% were seen once, and the ten largest hold about 0.52%. Investigators divided CD4+ cells into CD45RA+ naive and CD45RA-negative memory subsets. The CDR3 has 14 amino acids. Trimming pared 2 bases from V and 1 base from J, leaving 10 bases between. The germline V gene encodes CDR1 SGDLS and CDR2 YYNGEE. The clonotype was recovered from a man aged 18 to 29 in good health. Some clones in this sample may be carry-over from other donors' samples. This sequence joins TRBV9 and TRBJ2-7; the D gene is possibly TRBD2 (6 bases). Material: memory CD4+ T cells from PBMCs. Subset defined: CD45RA-negative fraction. The CDR3 here is CASSVTGESYEQYF. In DNA, the CDR3 is TGTGCCAGCAGCGTCACGGGGGAATCCTACGAGCAGTACTTC.